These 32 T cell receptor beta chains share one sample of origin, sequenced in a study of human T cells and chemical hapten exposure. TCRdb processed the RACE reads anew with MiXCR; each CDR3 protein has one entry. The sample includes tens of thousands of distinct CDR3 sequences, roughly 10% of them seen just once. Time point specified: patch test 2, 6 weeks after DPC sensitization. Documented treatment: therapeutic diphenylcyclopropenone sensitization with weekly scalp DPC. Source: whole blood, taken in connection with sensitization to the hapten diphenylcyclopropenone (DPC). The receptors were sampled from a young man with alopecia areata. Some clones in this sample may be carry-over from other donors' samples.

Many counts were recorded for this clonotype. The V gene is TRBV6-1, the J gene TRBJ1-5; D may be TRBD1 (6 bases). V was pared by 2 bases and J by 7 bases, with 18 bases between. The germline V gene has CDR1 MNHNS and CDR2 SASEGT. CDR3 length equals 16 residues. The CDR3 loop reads CASSELRAGAGQPQHF. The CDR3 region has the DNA TGTGCCAGCAGTGAATTGCGGGCAGGGGCGGGCCAGCCCCAGCATTTT.

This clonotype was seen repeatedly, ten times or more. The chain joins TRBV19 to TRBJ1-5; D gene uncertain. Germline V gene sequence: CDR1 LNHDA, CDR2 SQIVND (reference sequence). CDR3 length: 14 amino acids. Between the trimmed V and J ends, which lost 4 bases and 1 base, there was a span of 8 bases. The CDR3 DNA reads TGTGCCAGTAGTACTTCCACCAGCAATCAGCCCCAGCATTTT. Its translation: CASSTSTSNQPQHF. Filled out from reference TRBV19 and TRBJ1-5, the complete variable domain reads DGGITQSPKYLFRKEGQNVTLSCEQNLNHDAMYWYRQDPGQGLRLIYYSQIVNDFQKGDIAEGYSVSREKKESFPLTVTSAQKNPTAFYLCASSTSTSNQPQHFGDGTRLSIL.

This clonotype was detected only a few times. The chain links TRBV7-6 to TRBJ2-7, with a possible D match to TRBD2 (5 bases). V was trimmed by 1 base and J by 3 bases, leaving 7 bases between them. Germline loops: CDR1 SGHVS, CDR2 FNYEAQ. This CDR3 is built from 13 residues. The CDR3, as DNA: TGTGCCAGCAGCTTAGGGACTTACTACGAGCAGTACTTC. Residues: CASSLGTYYEQYF. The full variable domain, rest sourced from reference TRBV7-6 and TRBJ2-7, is GAGVSQSPRYKVTKRGQDVALRCDPISGHVSLYWYRQALGQGPEFLTYFNYEAQQDKSGLPNDRFSAERPEGSISTLTIQRTEQRDSAMYRCASSLGTYYEQYFGPGTRLTVT.

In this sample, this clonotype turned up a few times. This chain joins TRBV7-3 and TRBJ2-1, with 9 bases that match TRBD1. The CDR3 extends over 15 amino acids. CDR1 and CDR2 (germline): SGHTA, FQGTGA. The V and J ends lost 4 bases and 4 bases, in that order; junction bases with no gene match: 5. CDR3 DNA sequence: TGTGCCAGCAGCTCCCGACAGGGGGTTTACAATGAGCAGTTCTTC. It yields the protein CASSSRQGVYNEQFF.

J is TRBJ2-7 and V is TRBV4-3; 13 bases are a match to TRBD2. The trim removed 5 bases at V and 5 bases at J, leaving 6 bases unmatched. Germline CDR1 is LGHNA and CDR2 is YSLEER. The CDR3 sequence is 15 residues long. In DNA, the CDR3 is TGCGCCAGCAGCTTAGGGACTAGCGGGATTAACGAGCAGTACTTC. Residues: CASSLGTSGINEQYF.

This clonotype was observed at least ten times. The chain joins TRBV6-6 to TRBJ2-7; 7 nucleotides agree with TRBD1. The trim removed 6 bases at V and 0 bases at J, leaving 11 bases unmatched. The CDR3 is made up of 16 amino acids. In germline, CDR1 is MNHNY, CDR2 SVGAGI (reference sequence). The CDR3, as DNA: TGTGCCAGCAGCCTCCCGGGACAGCTAAGCTCCTACGAGCAGTACTTC. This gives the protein CASSLPGQLSSYEQYF.

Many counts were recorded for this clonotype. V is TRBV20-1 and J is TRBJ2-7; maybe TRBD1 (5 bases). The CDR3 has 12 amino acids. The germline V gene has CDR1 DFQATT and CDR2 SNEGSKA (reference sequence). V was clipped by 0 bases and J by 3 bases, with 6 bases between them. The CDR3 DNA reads TGCAGTGCTAGAGATCAGGGCTACGAGCAGTACTTC. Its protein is CSARDQGYEQYF.

CDR3 protein: CASSYSLQGHTQYF. CDR3 nucleotides: TGTGCCAGCAGTTATTCCCTACAGGGGCATACGCAGTATTTT. The V gene is TRBV6-2 or TRBV6-3, the J gene TRBJ2-3; the match to TRBD1 covers 7 bases. Per germline, CDR1 MNHEY and CDR2 SVGEGT. The ends lost 3 bases at V and 7 bases at J; junction bases unmatched: 7. The CDR3 covers 14 residues.

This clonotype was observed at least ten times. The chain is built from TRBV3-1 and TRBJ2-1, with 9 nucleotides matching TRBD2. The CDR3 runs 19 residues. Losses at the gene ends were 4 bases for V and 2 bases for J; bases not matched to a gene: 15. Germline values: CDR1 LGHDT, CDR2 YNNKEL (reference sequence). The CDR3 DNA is TGTGCCAGCAGCCCAAGACAGGGTAGAACTAGCGGGCCCTACAATGAGCAGTTCTTC. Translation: CASSPRQGRTSGPYNEQFF.

CDR3 bases: TGTGCCAGCATCAACGACAGGGGCACTGAAGCTTTCTTT. Encoded protein: CASINDRGTEAFF. The gene calls are TRBV13 and TRBJ1-1, with 8 bases identical to TRBD1. Trimming cost V 7 bases and J 4 bases; bases outside gene matches: 5. Germline CDR1 and CDR2: PRHDT and FYEKMQ (reference sequence). The length of the CDR3 is 13 residues.

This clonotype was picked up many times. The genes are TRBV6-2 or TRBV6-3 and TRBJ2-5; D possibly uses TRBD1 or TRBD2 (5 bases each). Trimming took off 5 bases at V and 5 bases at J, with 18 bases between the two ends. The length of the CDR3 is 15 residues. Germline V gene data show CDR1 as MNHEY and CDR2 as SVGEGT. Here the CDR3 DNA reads TGTGCCAGCAGTCGTGGGGGTGGAGGCGCGGAGACCCAGTACTTC. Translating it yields CASSRGGGGAETQYF.

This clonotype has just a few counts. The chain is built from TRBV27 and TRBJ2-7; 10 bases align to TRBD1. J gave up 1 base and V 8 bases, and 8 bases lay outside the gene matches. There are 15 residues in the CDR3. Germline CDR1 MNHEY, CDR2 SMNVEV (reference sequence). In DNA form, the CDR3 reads TGTGCCAGCGCGACCCGGGACAGGGGTTCCTACGAGCAGTACTTC. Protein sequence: CASATRDRGSYEQYF.

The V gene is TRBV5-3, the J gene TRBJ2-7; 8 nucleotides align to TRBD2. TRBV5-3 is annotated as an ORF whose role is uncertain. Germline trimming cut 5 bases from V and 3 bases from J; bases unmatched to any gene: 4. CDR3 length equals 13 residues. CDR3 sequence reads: CARRGTRGYEQYF. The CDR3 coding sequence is TGTGCCAGAAGGGGGACTAGGGGCTACGAGCAGTACTTC.

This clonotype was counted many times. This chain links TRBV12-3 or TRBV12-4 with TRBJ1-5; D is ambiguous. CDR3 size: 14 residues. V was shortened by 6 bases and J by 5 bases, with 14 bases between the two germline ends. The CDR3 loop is CASSRSGADQPQHF. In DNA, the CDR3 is TGTGCCAGCAGCCGCTCTGGCGCGGATCAGCCCCAGCATTTT.

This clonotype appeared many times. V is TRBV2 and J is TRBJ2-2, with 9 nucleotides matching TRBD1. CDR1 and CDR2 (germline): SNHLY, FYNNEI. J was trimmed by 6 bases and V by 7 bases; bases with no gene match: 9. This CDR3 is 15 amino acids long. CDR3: CASKGQGRIAGELFF. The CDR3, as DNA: TGTGCCAGCAAAGGACAGGGGCGGATCGCCGGGGAGCTGTTTTTT. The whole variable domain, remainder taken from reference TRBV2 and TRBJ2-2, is EPEVTQTPSHQVTQMGQEVILRCVPISNHLYFYWYRQILGQKVEFLVSFYNNEISEKSEIFDDQFSVERPDGSNFTLKIRSTKLEDSAMYFCASKGQGRIAGELFFGEGSRLTVL.

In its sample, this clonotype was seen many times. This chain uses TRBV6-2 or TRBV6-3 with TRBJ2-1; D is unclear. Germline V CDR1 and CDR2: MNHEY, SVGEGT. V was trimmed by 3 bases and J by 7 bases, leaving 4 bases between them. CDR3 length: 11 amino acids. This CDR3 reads CASSYFNEQFF. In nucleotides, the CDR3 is TGTGCCAGCAGTTATTTTAATGAGCAGTTCTTC.

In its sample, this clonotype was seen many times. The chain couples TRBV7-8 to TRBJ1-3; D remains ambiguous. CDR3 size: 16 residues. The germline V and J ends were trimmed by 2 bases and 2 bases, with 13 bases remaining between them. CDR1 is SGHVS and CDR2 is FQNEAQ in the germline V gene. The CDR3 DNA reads TGTGCCAGCAGCTTATTCGCAAGCGAAGCTGGAAACACCATATATTTT. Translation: CASSLFASEAGNTIYF.

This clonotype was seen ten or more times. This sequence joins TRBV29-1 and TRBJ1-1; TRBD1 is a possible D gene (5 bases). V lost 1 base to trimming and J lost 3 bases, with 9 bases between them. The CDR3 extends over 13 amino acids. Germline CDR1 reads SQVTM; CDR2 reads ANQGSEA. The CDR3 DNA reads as TGCAGCGTTGAAGGACAGCCTTACACTGAAGCTTTCTTT. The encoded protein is CSVEGQPYTEAFF. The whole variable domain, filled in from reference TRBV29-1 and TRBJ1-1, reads SAVISQKPSRDICQRGTSLTIQCQVDSQVTMMFWYRQQPGQSLTLIATANQGSEATYESGFVIDKFPISRPNLTFSTLTVSNMSPEDSSIYLCSVEGQPYTEAFFGQGTRLTVV.

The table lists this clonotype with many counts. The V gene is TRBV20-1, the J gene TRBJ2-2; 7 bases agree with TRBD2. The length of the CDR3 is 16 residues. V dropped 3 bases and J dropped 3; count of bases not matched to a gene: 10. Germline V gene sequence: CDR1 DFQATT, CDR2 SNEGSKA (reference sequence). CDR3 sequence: CSARSGSRGDTGELFF. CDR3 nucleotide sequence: TGCAGTGCTAGGAGCGGCTCCCGGGGGGACACCGGGGAGCTGTTTTTT.

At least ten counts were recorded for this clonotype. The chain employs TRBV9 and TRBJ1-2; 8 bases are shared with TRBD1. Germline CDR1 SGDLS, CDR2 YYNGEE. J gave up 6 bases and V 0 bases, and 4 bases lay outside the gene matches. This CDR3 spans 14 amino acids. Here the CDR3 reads CASSVDGTGDGYTF. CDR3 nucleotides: TGTGCCAGCAGCGTAGATGGGACAGGCGATGGCTACACCTTC.

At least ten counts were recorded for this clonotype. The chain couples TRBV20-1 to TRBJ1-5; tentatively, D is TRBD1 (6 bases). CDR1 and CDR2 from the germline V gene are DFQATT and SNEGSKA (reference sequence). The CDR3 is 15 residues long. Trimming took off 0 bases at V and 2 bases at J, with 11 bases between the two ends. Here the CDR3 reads CSAREDSGGNQPQHF. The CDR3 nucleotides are TGCAGTGCTAGAGAGGACAGCGGTGGCAATCAGCCCCAGCATTTT.

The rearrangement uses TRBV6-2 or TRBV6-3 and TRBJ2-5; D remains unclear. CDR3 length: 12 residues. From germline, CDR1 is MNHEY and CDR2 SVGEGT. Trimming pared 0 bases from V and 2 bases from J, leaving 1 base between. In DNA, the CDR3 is TGTGCCAGCAGTTACTCTCAAGAGACCCAGTACTTC. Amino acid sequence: CASSYSQETQYF.

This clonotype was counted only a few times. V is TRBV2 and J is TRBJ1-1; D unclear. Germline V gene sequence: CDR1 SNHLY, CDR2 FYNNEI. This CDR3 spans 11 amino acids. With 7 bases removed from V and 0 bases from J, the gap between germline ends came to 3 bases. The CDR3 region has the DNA TGTGCCAGCACCCTGAACACTGAAGCTTTCTTT. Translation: CASTLNTEAFF.

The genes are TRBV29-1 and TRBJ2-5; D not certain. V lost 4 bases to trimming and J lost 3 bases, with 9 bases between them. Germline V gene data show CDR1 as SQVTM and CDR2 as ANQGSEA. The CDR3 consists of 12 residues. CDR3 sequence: CSVVVRKETQYF. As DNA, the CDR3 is TGCAGCGTTGTAGTAAGAAAAGAGACCCAGTACTTC.

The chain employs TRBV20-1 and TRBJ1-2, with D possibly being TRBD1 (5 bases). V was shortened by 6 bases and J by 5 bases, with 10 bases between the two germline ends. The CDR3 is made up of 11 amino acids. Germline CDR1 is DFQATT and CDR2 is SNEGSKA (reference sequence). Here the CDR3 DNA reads TGCAGTGCCGGGGGGACGTATGGCTACACCTTC. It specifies CSAGGTYGYTF.

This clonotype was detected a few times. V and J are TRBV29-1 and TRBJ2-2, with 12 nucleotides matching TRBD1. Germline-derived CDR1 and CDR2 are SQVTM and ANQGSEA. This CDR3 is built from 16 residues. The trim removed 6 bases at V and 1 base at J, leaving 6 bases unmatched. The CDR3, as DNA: TGCAGCGTGGCGGGACAGGGGGCCGAGAACACCGGGGAGCTGTTTTTT. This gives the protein CSVAGQGAENTGELFF.

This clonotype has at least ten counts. The CDR3 DNA sequence: TGCAGCGTTGATGGTGTGTTCGGGGAGACCCAGTACTTC. Protein product: CSVDGVFGETQYF. The chain recombines TRBV29-1 with TRBJ2-5; D unclear. The V end was cut by 3 bases, the J end by 5 bases, with 13 bases between. There are 13 residues in the CDR3. Germline V gene lookup returns CDR1 SQVTM and CDR2 ANQGSEA.

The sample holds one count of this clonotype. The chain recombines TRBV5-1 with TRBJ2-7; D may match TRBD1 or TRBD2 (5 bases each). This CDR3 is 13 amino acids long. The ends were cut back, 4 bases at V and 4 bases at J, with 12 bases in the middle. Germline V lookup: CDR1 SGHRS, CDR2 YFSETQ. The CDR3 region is CASSPTEGYEQYF. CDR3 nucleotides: TGCGCCAGCAGCCCTACAGAGGGGTACGAGCAGTACTTC.

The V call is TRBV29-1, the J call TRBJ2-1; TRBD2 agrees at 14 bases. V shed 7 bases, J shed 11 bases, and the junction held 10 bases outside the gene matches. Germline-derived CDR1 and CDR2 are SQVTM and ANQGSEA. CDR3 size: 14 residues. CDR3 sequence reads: CSADLTSGGVQQFF. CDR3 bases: TGCAGCGCCGATTTGACTAGCGGGGGGGTCCAGCAGTTCTTC.

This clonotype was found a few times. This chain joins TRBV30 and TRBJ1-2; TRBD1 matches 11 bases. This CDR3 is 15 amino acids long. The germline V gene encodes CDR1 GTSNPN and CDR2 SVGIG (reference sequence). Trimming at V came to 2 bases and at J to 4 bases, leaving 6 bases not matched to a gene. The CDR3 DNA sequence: TGTGCCTGGAGTTACATGGGGACAGGGGGCTATGGCTACACCTTC. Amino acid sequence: CAWSYMGTGGYGYTF.

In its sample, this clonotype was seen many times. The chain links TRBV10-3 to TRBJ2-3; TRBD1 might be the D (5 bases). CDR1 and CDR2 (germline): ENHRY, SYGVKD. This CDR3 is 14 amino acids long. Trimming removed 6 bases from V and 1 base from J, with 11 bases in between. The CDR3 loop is CAIRPEGGTDTQYF. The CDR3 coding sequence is TGTGCCATCAGGCCGGAAGGGGGCACAGATACGCAGTATTTT.

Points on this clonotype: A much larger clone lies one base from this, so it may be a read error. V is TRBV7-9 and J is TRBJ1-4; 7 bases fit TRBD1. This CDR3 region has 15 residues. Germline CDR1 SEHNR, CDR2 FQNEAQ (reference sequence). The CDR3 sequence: CANSPGQASYEKLFF. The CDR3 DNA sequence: TGTGCCAACAGCCCCGGACAGGCCTCCTATGAAAAACTGTTTTTT.